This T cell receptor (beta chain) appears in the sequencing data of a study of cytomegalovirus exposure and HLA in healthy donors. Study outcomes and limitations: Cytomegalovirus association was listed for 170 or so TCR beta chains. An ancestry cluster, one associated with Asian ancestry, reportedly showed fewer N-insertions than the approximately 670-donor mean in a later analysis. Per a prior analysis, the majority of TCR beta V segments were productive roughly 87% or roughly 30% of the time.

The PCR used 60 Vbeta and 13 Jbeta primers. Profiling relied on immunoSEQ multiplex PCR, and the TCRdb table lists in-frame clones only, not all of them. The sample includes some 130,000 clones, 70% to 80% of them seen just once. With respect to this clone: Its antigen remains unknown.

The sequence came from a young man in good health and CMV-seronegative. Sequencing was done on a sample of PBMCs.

The CDR3, as DNA: TGTGCCAGCAGGACTCCTACCTACGAGCAGTACTTC. Translation gives CASRTPTYEQYF. The chain uses TRBV6-5 and TRBJ2-7, with D hard to call. The CDR3 runs to 12 residues. V was pared by 6 bases and J by 2 bases, with 8 bases between. Germline CDR1 MNHEY, CDR2 SVGAGI.